These 27 T cell receptor beta chains were all obtained from the same sample, sequenced in a study of tumor-infiltrating lymphocytes in oesophageal squamous cell carcinoma. TCRdb independently ran MiXCR on the PCR reads; one entry per CDR3 protein. Found here are under 20,000 distinct CDR3 sequences, roughly 36% of them singletons; the top ten hold approximately 19%. The source material was esophageal tumor tissue. Every receptor here comes from a male donor with esophageal squamous cell carcinoma.

This clonotype was observed many times. The V call is TRBV10-3, the J call TRBJ1-1; no firm D call. Trimming removed 6 bases at V and 8 bases at J, with 16 bases between. Per the germline V gene, CDR1 is ENHRY and CDR2 is SYGVKD. The CDR3 is 13 residues long. The DNA for the CDR3 is TGTGCCATCAGGGTTGCCAGGACTGACGAAGCTTTCTTT. Residues: CAIRVARTDEAFF.

This clonotype was recorded at least ten times. The CDR3 loop is CASSLGVGGGRETQYF. In DNA, the CDR3 is TGTGCCAGCAGCTTAGGCGTAGGGGGGGGTCGGGAGACCCAGTACTTC. The chain recombines TRBV7-9 with TRBJ2-5; TRBD2 is a possible D gene (7 bases). Looked up from germline, CDR1 is SEHNR and CDR2 is FQNEAQ (reference sequence). Between the trimmed V and J ends, which lost 1 base and 5 bases, there was a span of 17 bases. This CDR3 comprises 16 residues.

Many counts were recorded for this clonotype. The V gene is TRBV5-1, the J gene TRBJ2-7; TRBD2 matches at 15 bases. The V gene end was trimmed by 4 bases and the J gene end by 3 bases; junction bases not matched to a gene: 2. Per germline, CDR1 SGHRS and CDR2 YFSETQ. The CDR3 length is 15 residues. CDR3 residues: CASSLGLAGGYEQYF. In DNA form, the CDR3 reads TGCGCCAGCAGCCTGGGACTAGCGGGAGGCTACGAGCAGTACTTC. The full variable domain, rest sourced from reference TRBV5-1 and TRBJ2-7, is KAGVTQTPRYLIKTRGQQVTLSCSPISGHRSVSWYQQTPGQGLQFLFEYFSETQRNKGNFPGRFSGRQFSNSRSEMNVSTLELGDSALYLCASSLGLAGGYEQYFGPGTRLTVT.

This clonotype was observed many times. With a much larger clone just one base away, this may be a read error. The V and J genes are TRBV25-1 and TRBJ2-7; D is uncertain. Between the trimmed V and J ends, which lost 1 base and 7 bases, there was a span of 14 bases. This CDR3 spans 14 amino acids. The V gene's germline CDR1 is MGHDK and CDR2 SYGVNS. CDR3 region: CASSELDDGNEQYF. The CDR3 DNA follows: TGTGCCAGCAGTGAATTGGATGACGGCAATGAGCAGTACTTC.

The chain couples TRBV2 to TRBJ1-1; 7 bases agree with TRBD1. The J call may be mistaken, given a closer DNA end match to TRBJ2-3. CDR3 length: 16 amino acids. CDR1 and CDR2 from the germline V gene are SNHLY and FYNNEI. The DNA of the CDR3 is TGTGCCAGCAGTCATCTTCCGGGACAGTTCCGTGATACGCAGTATTTT. Translating it yields CASSHLPGQFRDTQYF.

V gene TRBV7-8 combines with J gene TRBJ2-5; 9 positions agree with TRBD2. The CDR3 runs to 16 residues. V lost 1 base, J lost 0 bases, and 3 bases stayed unmatched. Germline V gene data show CDR1 as SGHVS and CDR2 as FQNEAQ. The CDR3 reads CASSLGVAGDQETQYF. The DNA of the CDR3 is TGTGCCAGCAGCTTAGGGGTAGCGGGAGACCAAGAGACCCAGTACTTC.

This clonotype occurred once. Lacking the conserved final phenylalanine or tryptophan, this CDR3 likely reflects a read error. The limits of the CDR3 on the DNA are not certain, so only TCRdb's listed CDR3 is given. The J gene is TRBJ2-7, the V gene TRBV6-5; no DNA check was done on the table's D call, TRBD2. The CDR3 spans 18 residues, counting both ends. Germline loops: CDR1 MNHEY, CDR2 SVGAGI. The CDR3 loop reads CASSYSGTSVSDEQFFGA.

Within the sample, this clonotype is medium-sized. The genes are TRBV27 and TRBJ2-1; D is unclear. CDR3 length equals 15 residues. Between the trimmed V and J ends, which lost 0 bases and 7 bases, there was a span of 13 bases. Germline assignment: CDR1 MNHEY and CDR2 SMNVEV (reference sequence). The CDR3 sequence: CASSLSAFGVNEQFF. The DNA for the CDR3 is TGTGCCAGCAGTTTATCAGCTTTTGGTGTGAATGAGCAGTTCTTC.

This clonotype was recorded many times. J is TRBJ2-3 and V is TRBV5-4, with D tentatively TRBD1 (6 bases). This CDR3 has 14 amino acids. V lost 1 base and J lost 4, with 10 bases in between. Germline V gene data show CDR1 as SGHNT and CDR2 as YYREEE (reference sequence). The DNA of the CDR3 is TGTGCCAGCAGCTTGAATTACAGGGCAGATACGCAGTATTTT. Translation: CASSLNYRADTQYF.

The chain employs TRBV4-2 and TRBJ2-1; D is uncertain. This CDR3 is 12 amino acids long. Germline loops: CDR1 LGHNA, CDR2 YNFKEQ. Trimming stripped 0 bases from V and 13 bases from J, with 10 bases between. The CDR3 DNA sequence: TGTGCCAGCAGCCAAGATCACTACCTTCAGTTCTTC. This translates into CASSQDHYLQFF.

The table lists this clonotype with many counts. The chain employs TRBV5-4 and TRBJ1-4; TRBD1 is a possible D gene (5 bases). There are 15 residues in the CDR3. Germline values: CDR1 SGHNT, CDR2 YYREEE (reference sequence). V lost 6 bases and J lost 10, with 22 bases in between. The CDR3 loop is CASTHSNEATGKLFF. The CDR3 coding sequence is TGTGCCAGCACCCACTCAAATGAGGCTACAGGAAAACTGTTTTTT. Supplemented by reference TRBV5-4 and TRBJ1-4, the full variable domain reads ETGVTQSPTHLIKTRGQQVTLRCSSQSGHNTVSWYQQALGQGPQFIFQYYREEENGRGNFPPRFSGLQFPNYSSELNVNALELDDSALYLCASTHSNEATGKLFFGSGTQLSVL.

This clonotype was seen many times. The chain has TRBV7-9 and TRBJ2-2; 13 positions agree with TRBD2. Germline lookup yields CDR1 SEHNR and CDR2 FQNEAQ (reference sequence). Unmatched junction bases numbered 4, after V lost 6 bases and J lost 0 bases. The CDR3 has 17 amino acids. CDR3 amino acids: CASRPTSGGANTGELFF. The CDR3 nucleotides are TGTGCCAGCAGACCTACTAGCGGGGGGGCGAACACCGGGGAGCTGTTTTTT. Supplemented by reference TRBV7-9 and TRBJ2-2, the full variable domain reads DTGVSQNPRHKITKRGQNVTFRCDPISEHNRLYWYRQTLGQGPEFLTYFQNEAQLEKSRLLSDRFSAERPKGSFSTLEIQRTEQGDSAMYLCASRPTSGGANTGELFFGEGSRLTVL.

This chain connects TRBV20-1 to TRBJ1-4, with D possibly being TRBD1 (5 bases). This CDR3 region has 12 residues. Germline CDR1 DFQATT, CDR2 SNEGSKA (reference sequence). Trimming took 7 bases from V and 8 from J, leaving 14 bases between them. CDR3 sequence reads: CSGMGRQEKLFF. The CDR3 region has the DNA TGCAGTGGAATGGGGCGACAGGAAAAACTGTTTTTT.

The V call is TRBV11-2, the J call TRBJ1-4; D not resolved. The CDR3 contains 15 residues. CDR1 and CDR2 from the germline V gene are SGHAT and FQNNGV. V lost 4 bases and J lost 0, with 9 bases in between. CDR3 nucleotides: TGTGCCAGCAGCTCGAGAGGACCAACTAATGAAAAACTGTTTTTT. This encodes CASSSRGPTNEKLFF.

This clonotype is medium-sized within its sample. The V call is TRBV11-1, the J call TRBJ2-1; maybe TRBD2 (6 bases). This CDR3 region has 15 residues. Germline values: CDR1 SGHAT, CDR2 FQDESV (reference sequence). V lost 4 bases to trimming and J lost 2 bases, with 12 bases between them. CDR3 in amino acids: CASSSRLVPYNEQFF. The CDR3 bases are TGTGCCAGCAGCTCGAGACTAGTCCCCTACAATGAGCAGTTCTTC.

The chain is built from TRBV9 and TRBJ2-3; 7 nucleotides agree with TRBD2. V dropped 4 bases and J dropped 2; count of bases not matched to a gene: 7. Germline V CDR1 and CDR2: SGDLS, YYNGEE. The CDR3 loop spans 15 amino acids. The CDR3 is CASSPLAEYTDTQYF. CDR3 coding DNA: TGTGCCAGCAGCCCTCTAGCGGAGTACACAGATACGCAGTATTTT.

This clonotype appeared a few times. Being one base from a much bigger clone, this may be a read error. The rearrangement links TRBV11-3 to TRBJ2-3, with a possible D match to TRBD1 (6 bases). CDR1 is SGHNT and CDR2 is YENEEA in the germline V gene. The germline V and J ends were trimmed by 3 bases and 14 bases, with 24 bases remaining between them. The CDR3 has 15 residues. The DNA for the CDR3 is TGTGCCAGCAGCTTTACAGGGAAAACGACCAGGGAGCTGTATTTT. Residues: CASSFTGKTTRELYF.

This clonotype has at least ten counts. The chain joins TRBV19 to TRBJ2-5; the match to TRBD2 covers 7 bases. The V and J ends lost 5 bases and 5 bases, in that order; junction bases with no gene match: 8. The CDR3 consists of 14 residues. CDR1 is LNHDA and CDR2 is SQIVND in the germline V gene (reference sequence). CDR3 protein: CASSPAGTRETQYF. For the CDR3, the DNA is TGTGCCAGTAGTCCAGCGGGAACGAGGGAGACCCAGTACTTC.

In DNA, the CDR3 is TGTGCCTGGAATGGCAGGGCCACAGATACGCAGTATTTT. It encodes CAWNGRATDTQYF. The chain uses TRBV30 and TRBJ2-3, with TRBD1 as a possible D gene (5 bases). Trimming shortened V by 4 bases and J by 2 bases, and 10 bases separated the two germline ends. The CDR3 is 13 amino acids. Germline V gene lookup returns CDR1 GTSNPN and CDR2 SVGIG (reference sequence).

This clonotype has a count of ten or more. Being one base from a much bigger clone, this may be a read error. The chain carries TRBV7-3 and TRBJ2-5; D might be TRBD2 (5 bases). The CDR3 contains 14 residues. V was shortened by 3 bases and J by 11 bases, with 19 bases between the two germline ends. The germline V gene has CDR1 SGHTA and CDR2 FQGTGA. The CDR3 loop reads CASSFGGGYNEQYF. The CDR3 DNA sequence: TGTGCCAGCAGCTTTGGCGGAGGCTACAATGAGCAGTACTTC.

This clonotype has a count of ten or more. The CDR3 loop is CASRERGRAGDTQYF. The DNA of the CDR3 is TGTGCCAGCAGGGAACGCGGGAGGGCCGGAGATACGCAGTATTTT. This chain joins TRBV6-1 and TRBJ2-3; 9 nucleotides line up with TRBD2. The CDR3 runs to 15 residues. Unmatched junction bases numbered 9, after V lost 6 bases and J lost 5 bases. Per germline, CDR1 MNHNS and CDR2 SASEGT.

Concerning this clonotype: No DNA is shown, since the ends of the CDR3 on it are uncertain; the CDR3 is the one TCRdb lists. The V and J genes are TRBV5-5 and TRBJ2-6; TRBD2, the table's D call, lacks a check against the DNA. The CDR3 comprises 15 residues, both ends counted. Germline CDR1 SGHKS, CDR2 YYEKEE (reference sequence). CDR3 in amino acids: CASSSLRPTGLHLRF.

This clonotype showed up many times. J is TRBJ2-5 and V is TRBV10-3; possibly TRBD1 for D (5 bases). V was shortened by 4 bases and J by 5 bases, with 14 bases between the two germline ends. CDR1 is ENHRY and CDR2 is SYGVKD in the germline V gene. The CDR3 contains 14 residues. CDR3 DNA sequence: TGTGCCATCAGTGGTCAGGGTGGGATGGAGACCCAGTACTTC. Translated: CAISGQGGMETQYF.

This chain links TRBV12-3 or TRBV12-4 with TRBJ2-3; TRBD2 aligns across 9 bases. Germline trimming cut 5 bases from V and 0 bases from J; bases unmatched to any gene: 18. This CDR3 has 20 residues. CDR3 amino acids: CASSPRPMGGRAYSTDTQYF. CDR3 nucleotides: TGTGCCAGCAGTCCCCGACCCATGGGCGGGAGGGCCTATAGCACAGATACGCAGTATTTT.

About this clonotype itself: This CDR3 is missing its conserved last phenylalanine or tryptophan, likely due to a read error. The limits of the CDR3 on the DNA are not certain, so only TCRdb's listed CDR3 is given. V usage is TRBV11-2 and J usage is TRBJ2-1. The CDR3 comprises 16 residues, both ends counted. In germline, CDR1 is SGHAT, CDR2 FQNNGV. The CDR3 here is CASSMELRGLGYTFGS.

This clonotype occurred many times. The chain recombines TRBV5-1 with TRBJ2-7; D remains unclear. Looked up from germline, CDR1 is SGHRS and CDR2 is YFSETQ. This CDR3 is 15 amino acids long. The germline V and J ends were trimmed by 2 bases and 1 base, with 13 bases remaining between them. In nucleotides, the CDR3 is TGCGCCAGCAGCTTACAGCCACCAATTTCCTACGAGCAGTACTTC. Amino acids: CASSLQPPISYEQYF.

This clonotype was counted at least ten times. V and J are TRBV12-3 or TRBV12-4 and TRBJ2-2; TRBD2 might be the D (6 bases). V was trimmed by 2 bases and J by 6 bases, leaving 10 bases between them. CDR3 length: 14 amino acids. In DNA, the CDR3 is TGTGCCAGCAGTTTACCGACGGGGGCCGGGGAGCTGTTTTTT. Translating gives CASSLPTGAGELFF.